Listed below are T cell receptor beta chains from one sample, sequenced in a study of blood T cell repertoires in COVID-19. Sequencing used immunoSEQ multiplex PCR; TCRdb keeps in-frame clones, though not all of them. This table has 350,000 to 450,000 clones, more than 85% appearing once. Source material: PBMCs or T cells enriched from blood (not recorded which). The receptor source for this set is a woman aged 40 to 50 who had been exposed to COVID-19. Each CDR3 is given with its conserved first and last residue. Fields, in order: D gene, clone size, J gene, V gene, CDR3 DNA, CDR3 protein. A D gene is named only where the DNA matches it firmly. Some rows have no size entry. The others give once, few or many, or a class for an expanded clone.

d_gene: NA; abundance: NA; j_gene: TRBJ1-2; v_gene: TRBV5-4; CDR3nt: TGTGCCAGCAGCTCTTGGACAGCCTTACCCTCTAACTATGGCTACACCTTC; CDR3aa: CASSSWTALPSNYGYTF
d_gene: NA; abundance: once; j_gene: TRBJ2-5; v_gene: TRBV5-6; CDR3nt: TGTGCCAGCAGCCAAGCCCCGGACAGACCAGAGACCCAGTACTTC; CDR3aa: CASSQAPDRPETQYF
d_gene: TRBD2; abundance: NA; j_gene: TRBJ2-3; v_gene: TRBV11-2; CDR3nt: TGTGCCAGCAGCTTTCTAGCGGGGGGAGTAGATACGCAGTATTTT; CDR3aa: CASSFLAGGVDTQYF
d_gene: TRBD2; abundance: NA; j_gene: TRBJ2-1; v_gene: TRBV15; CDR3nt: TGTGCCACCAGCAGAGTGGTGGGGGGGCTAGCGGGACCGCGGAATGAGCAGTTCTTC; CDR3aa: CATSRVVGGLAGPRNEQFF
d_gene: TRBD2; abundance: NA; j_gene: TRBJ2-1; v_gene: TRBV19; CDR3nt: TGTGCCAGTAGTTCAACTAGCGGAGTTAACAATGAGCAGTTCTTC; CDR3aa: CASSSTSGVNNEQFF
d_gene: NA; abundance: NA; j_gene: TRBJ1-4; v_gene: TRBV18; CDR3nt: TGTGCCAGCTCAATGCACAGGGATGAAAAACTGTTTTTT; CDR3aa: CASSMHRDEKLFF
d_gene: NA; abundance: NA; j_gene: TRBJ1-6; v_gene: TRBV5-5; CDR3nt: TGTGCCAGCAGTCCCGACGCGGTCTATAATTCACCCCTCCACTTT; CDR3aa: CASSPDAVYNSPLHF
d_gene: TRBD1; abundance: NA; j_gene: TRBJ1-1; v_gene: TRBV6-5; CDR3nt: TGTGCCAGCAGCTTCGGACAGGACTCTGAAGCTTTCTTT; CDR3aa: CASSFGQDSEAFF
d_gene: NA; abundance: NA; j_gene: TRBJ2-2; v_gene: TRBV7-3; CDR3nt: TGTGCCAGCAGCTCCTGGTCGGGGGATGGGAACACCGGGGAGCTGTTTTTT; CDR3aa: CASSSWSGDGNTGELFF
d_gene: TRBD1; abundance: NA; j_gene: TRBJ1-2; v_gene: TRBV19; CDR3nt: TGTGCCATTAAGAATTCCGGGACAGGATATGGCTACACCTTC; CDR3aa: CAIKNSGTGYGYTF
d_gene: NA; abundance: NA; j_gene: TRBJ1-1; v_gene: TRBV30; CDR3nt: TGTGCCTGGAGAAAAACGGAGGAAGCTTTCTTT; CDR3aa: CAWRKTEEAFF
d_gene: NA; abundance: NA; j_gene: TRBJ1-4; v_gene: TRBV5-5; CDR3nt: TGTGCCAGCAGCCCTCCGCGGCGGCCTGAAAAACTGTTTTTT; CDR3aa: CASSPPRRPEKLFF
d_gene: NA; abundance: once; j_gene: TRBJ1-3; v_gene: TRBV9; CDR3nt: TGTGCCAGCAGCGTAGTTCCAGGGGCGGGAAACACCATATATTTT; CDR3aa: CASSVVPGAGNTIYF
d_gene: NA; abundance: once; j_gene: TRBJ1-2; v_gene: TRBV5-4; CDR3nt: TGTGCCAGCAGCTTGACGCGCTATGGCTACACCTTC; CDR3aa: CASSLTRYGYTF
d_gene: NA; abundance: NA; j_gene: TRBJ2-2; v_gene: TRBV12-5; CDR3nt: TGTGCTAGTGGTTTGGTACAGGGTGAGAGGACCGGGGAGCTGTTTTTT; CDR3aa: CASGLVQGERTGELFF
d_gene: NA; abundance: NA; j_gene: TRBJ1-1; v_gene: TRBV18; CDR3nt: TGTGCCAGCTCACCACCGGGGGCCATGAACACTGAAGCTTTCTTT; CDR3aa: CASSPPGAMNTEAFF
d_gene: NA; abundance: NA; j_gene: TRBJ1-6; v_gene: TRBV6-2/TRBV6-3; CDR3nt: TGTGCCAGCAGTTACTCTGGTTTGGGGGGTCGTTCACCCCTCCACTTT; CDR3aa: CASSYSGLGGRSPLHF
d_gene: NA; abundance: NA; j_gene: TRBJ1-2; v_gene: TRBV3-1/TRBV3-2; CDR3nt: TGTGCCAGCAGCCAAGAAGGCGTCAGGAGGTATGGCTACACCTTC; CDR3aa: CASSQEGVRRYGYTF
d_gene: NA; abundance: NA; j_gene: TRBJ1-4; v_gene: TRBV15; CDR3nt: TGTGCCACGCAAGAAGATACAGGATTTGAAAAACTGTTTTTT; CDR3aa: CATQEDTGFEKLFF
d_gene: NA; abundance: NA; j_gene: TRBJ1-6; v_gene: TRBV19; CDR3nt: TGTGCCAGTAGCAACCTCGGGAATTCACCCCTCCACTTT; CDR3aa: CASSNLGNSPLHF
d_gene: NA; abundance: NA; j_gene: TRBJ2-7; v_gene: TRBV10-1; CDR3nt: TGCGCCAGCAGTGGACAGGTGGGCGAGCAGTACTTC; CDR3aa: CASSGQVGEQYF
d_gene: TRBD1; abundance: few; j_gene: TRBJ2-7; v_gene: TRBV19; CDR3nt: TGTGCCAGTAGTATGGGACAGGCCTACGAGCAGTACTTC; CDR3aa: CASSMGQAYEQYF
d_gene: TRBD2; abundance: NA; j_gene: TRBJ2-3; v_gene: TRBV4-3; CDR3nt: TGCGCCAGCAGCCACCGGCTAGCGGGAGTGGGCACAGATACGCAGTATTTT; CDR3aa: CASSHRLAGVGTDTQYF
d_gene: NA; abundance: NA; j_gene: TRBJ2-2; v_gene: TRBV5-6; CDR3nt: TGTGCCAGCAGCTTGCTCACCGGCAGGGGTACCGGGGAGCTGTTTTTT; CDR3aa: CASSLLTGRGTGELFF
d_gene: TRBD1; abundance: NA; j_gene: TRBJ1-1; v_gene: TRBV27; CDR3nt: TGTGCCAGCGCCGACAGGGGGGACACTGAAGCTTTCTTT; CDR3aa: CASADRGDTEAFF
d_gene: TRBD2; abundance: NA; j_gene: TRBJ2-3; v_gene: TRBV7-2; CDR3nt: TGTGCCAGCAGCTTAACACCGACGGGGACTAGCGGCACAGATACGCAGTATTTT; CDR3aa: CASSLTPTGTSGTDTQYF
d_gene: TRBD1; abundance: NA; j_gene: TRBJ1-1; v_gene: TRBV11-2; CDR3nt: TGTGCCAGCAGCTTGGGACAGTTGAACACTGAAGCTTTCTTT; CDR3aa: CASSLGQLNTEAFF
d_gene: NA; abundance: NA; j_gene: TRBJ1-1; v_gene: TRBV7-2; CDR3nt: TGTGCCAGCAGCTTAGTTGGCAGTAAGATCACTGAAGCTTTCTTT; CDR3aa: CASSLVGSKITEAFF
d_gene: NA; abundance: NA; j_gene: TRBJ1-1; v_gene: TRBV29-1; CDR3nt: TGCAGCGCTAATACCCCACCGGGGAACACTGAAGCTTTCTTT; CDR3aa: CSANTPPGNTEAFF
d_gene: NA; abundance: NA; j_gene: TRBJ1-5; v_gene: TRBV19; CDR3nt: TGTGCCAGTAGTATTACTACGGGGACTCCGGGAGGGGATCAGCCCCAGCATTTT; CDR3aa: CASSITTGTPGGDQPQHF
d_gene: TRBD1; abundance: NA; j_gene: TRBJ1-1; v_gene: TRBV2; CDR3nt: TGTGCCAGCAGTGAAGCGCCTCCGGGACAGGCCCTGAACACTGAAGCTTTCTTT; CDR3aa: CASSEAPPGQALNTEAFF
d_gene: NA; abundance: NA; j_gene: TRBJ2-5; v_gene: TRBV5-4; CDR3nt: TGTGCCAGCAGCTTGGTTGCAGGGGAGTACCAAGAGACCCAGTACTTC; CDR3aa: CASSLVAGEYQETQYF
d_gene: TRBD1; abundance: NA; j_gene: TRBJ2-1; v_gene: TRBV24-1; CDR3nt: TGTGCCACCAGTGACCGGACAGGGAACCTTTACAATGAGCAGTTCTTC; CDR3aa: CATSDRTGNLYNEQFF
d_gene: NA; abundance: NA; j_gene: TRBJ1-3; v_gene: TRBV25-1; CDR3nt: TGTGCCAGCAGTGATAACAGGGCACCCTCTGGAAACACCATATATTTT; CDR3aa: CASSDNRAPSGNTIYF
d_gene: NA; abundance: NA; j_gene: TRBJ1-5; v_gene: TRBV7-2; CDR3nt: TGTGCCAGCAGCTTAGCGGGGGGACTTAATCAGCCCCAGCATTTT; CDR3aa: CASSLAGGLNQPQHF
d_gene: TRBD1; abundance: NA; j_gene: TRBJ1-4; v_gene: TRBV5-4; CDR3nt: TGTGCCAGCAGCCCTGACAGGGCTTCTGAAAAACTGTTTTTT; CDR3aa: CASSPDRASEKLFF
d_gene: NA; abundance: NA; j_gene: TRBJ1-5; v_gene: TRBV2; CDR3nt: TGTGCCACCAAAGGGACTATCTCTCAGCCCCAGCATTTT; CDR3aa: CATKGTISQPQHF
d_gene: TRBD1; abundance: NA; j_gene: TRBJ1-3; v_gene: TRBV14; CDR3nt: TGTGCCAGCAGCCAAGACTTTTGGACAGGCTCTGGAAACACCATATATTTT; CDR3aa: CASSQDFWTGSGNTIYF
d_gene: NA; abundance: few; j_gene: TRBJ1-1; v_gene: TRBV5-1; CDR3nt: TGCGCCAGCAGCTTAGGGTACGGTAGAGGGCCTGGGAACACTGAAGCTTTCTTT; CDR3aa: CASSLGYGRGPGNTEAFF
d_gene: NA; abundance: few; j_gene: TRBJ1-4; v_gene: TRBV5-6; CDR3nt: TGTGCCAGCAGCTTTTTCGGCGGGACCTATGCAACTAATGAAAAACTGTTTTTT; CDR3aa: CASSFFGGTYATNEKLFF
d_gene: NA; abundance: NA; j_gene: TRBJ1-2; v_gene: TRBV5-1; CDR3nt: TGCGCCAGCAGCTTGGGGGGAACAGGGTCCCACGCCTATGGCTACACCTTC; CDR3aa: CASSLGGTGSHAYGYTF
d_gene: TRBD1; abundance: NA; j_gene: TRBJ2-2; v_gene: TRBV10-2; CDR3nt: TGCGCCCACGCAACAGGGGCTAACACCGGGGAGCTGTTTTTT; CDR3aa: CAHATGANTGELFF
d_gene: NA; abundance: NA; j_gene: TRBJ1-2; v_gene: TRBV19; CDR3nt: TGTGCCAGTAGTAGGGTAATGAGGACAGCGTTTCAGGATGGCTACACCTTC; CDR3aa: CASSRVMRTAFQDGYTF
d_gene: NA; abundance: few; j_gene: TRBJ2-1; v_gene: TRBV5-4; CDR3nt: TGTGCCAGCAGCTCTAGTCAAGGATACAATGAGCAGTTCTTC; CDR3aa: CASSSSQGYNEQFF
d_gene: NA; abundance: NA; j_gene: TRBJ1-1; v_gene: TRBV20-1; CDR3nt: TGCAGTGCTAGTCTCTTACTGGCTGAAGCTTTCTTT; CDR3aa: CSASLLLAEAFF
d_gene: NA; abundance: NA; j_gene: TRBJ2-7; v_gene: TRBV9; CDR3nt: TGTGCCAGCAGCGCAAAAGTAGCGGTAGCCTCCTACGAGCAGTACTTC; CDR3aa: CASSAKVAVASYEQYF
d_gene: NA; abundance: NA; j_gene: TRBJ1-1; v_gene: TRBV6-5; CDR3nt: TGTGCCAGCAGTTACGGCAGTGAAGCTTTCTTT; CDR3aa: CASSYGSEAFF